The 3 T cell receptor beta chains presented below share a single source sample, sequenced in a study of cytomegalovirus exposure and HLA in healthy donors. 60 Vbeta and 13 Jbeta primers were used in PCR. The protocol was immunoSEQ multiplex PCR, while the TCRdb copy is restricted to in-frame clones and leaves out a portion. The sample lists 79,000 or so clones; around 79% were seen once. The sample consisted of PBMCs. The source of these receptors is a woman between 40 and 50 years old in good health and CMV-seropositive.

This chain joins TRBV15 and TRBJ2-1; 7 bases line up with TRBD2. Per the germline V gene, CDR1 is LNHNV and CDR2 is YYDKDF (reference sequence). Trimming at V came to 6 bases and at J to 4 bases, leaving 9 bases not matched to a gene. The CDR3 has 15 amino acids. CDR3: CATRGRAGGYNEQFF. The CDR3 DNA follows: TGTGCCACCAGGGGGAGGGCCGGGGGGTACAATGAGCAGTTCTTC.

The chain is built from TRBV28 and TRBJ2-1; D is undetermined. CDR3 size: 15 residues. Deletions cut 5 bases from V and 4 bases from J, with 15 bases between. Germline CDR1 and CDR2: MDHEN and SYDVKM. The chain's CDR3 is CASSPRVVSYNEQFF. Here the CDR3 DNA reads TGTGCCAGCAGTCCACGGGTTGTGAGTTACAATGAGCAGTTCTTC.

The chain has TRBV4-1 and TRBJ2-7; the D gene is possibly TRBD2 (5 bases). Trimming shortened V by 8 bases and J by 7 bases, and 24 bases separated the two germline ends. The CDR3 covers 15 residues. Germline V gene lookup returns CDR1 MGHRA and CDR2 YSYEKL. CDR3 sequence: CASRQGRLRSIEQYF. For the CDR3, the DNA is TGCGCCAGCCGACAAGGGAGACTCCGGAGTATAGAGCAGTACTTC.